This TCR beta chain emerged from a study of human T cells and chemical hapten exposure. This clonotype has ten or more counts. TCRdb recomputed calls from the RACE reads with MiXCR, one row per CDR3 protein. The sample contains under 130,000 distinct CDR3 sequences, more than 9.5% of which appear only once. Documented time point: patch test 1, 2 weeks after DPC sensitization. Treatment specified: therapeutic diphenylcyclopropenone sensitization with weekly scalp DPC. Sequenced here: whole blood, sampled in connection with sensitization to the hapten diphenylcyclopropenone (DPC). The clonotype originates from a woman between 35 and 50 years old with alopecia areata. Some clones in this sample may be carry-over from other donors' samples.

CDR3 coding DNA: TGTGCCAGCAGCTTAGATACCGGGACAGGGAACCCTGGGGCCAACGTCCTGACTTTC. Its protein product is CASSLDTGTGNPGANVLTF. The J gene is TRBJ2-6, the V gene TRBV7-8; TRBD1 aligns across 9 bases. Losses at the gene ends were 1 base for V and 2 bases for J; bases not matched to a gene: 9. This CDR3 is 19 amino acids long. CDR1 is SGHVS and CDR2 is FQNEAQ in the germline V gene.